This record concerns one T cell receptor (beta chain) sequence. This specimen comes from a study of technical replicates of blood from several donors. Using immunoSEQ multiplex PCR, the repertoire was profiled, and TCRdb retains in-frame clones only, with some absent. Altogether tens of thousands of clones are present, around 92% being singletons, with the ten largest covering around 0.37%. The CDR3 runs 22 residues. The germline V gene encodes CDR1 MDHEN and CDR2 SYDVKM. Trimming cost V 8 bases and J 2 bases, with 38 bases left between them. The sequence derives from a human donor in good health. Some clones in this sample may be carry-over from other donors' samples. V and J are TRBV28 and TRBJ2-3, with a possible D match to TRBD2 (9 bases). The sequenced sample consisted of T cells isolated from PBMCs. Written as DNA, the CDR3 is TGTGCCAGCTGGCAACCGGGACAGGTCCATTTTGTAGCGGGAGAGTCCACAGATACGCAGTATTTT. It specifies CASWQPGQVHFVAGESTDTQYF.